This is a list of T cell receptor beta chains from one sample in a study of blood T cell repertoires in COVID-19. TCRdb's table, derived via immunoSEQ multiplex PCR, lists solely in-frame clones and lacks some. The sample has a few hundred thousand clones; roughly 85% are singletons. Sample: PBMCs or T cells enriched from blood (not recorded which). The origin of the receptors is a woman between 40 and 55 years old with acute COVID-19. CDR3s include the opening cysteine and the closing phenylalanine or tryptophan. The D gene is left open where the match is weak. Only some rows state a clone size, as once, few, many or a class for expanded clones.

-	15	-	TRBJ1-1	TRBV5-8	TGTGCCAGCAGCCGGGGGGTCAGGGAGAACACTGAAGCTTTCTTT	CASSRGVRENTEAFF
-	16	-	TRBJ1-1	TRBV6-5	TGTGCCAGCAGTTACTCGAGTTCGGCAGGTAACACTGAAGCTTTCTTT	CASSYSSSAGNTEAFF
TRBD1	14	once	TRBJ1-2	TRBV5-4	TGTGCCAGCAGCTTTACAGGGGGCGGGTATGGCTACACCTTC	CASSFTGGGYGYTF
TRBD2	17	-	TRBJ2-5	TRBV11-2	TGTGCCAGCAGCTTAGTGAGACTAGCGGGCTACCAAGAGACCCAGTACTTC	CASSLVRLAGYQETQYF
TRBD1	15	-	TRBJ2-7	TRBV11-3	TGTGCCAGCAGCCCCCGACAGGGGGAAACCTACGAGCAGTACTTC	CASSPRQGETYEQYF
TRBD2	17	-	TRBJ2-3	TRBV18	TGTGCCAGCTCATCATCCGGCGGGGGGACGAGAGCAGATACGCAGTATTTT	CASSSSGGGTRADTQYF
-	14	-	TRBJ2-2	TRBV28	TGTGCCAGCAGTTTAATGCGGGGAACCGGGGAGCTGTTTTTT	CASSLMRGTGELFF
-	13	-	TRBJ2-4	TRBV27	TGTGCCAGCAGCCCTACCCCGGGAAACATTCAGTACTTC	CASSPTPGNIQYF
-	13	-	TRBJ1-1	TRBV12-3/TRBV12-4	TGTGCCAGCAGTTTGTATCCGAACACTGAAGCTTTCTTT	CASSLYPNTEAFF
TRBD1	15	-	TRBJ1-2	TRBV5-4	TGTGCCAGCAGCTCAGACAGGGGATCCAACTATGGCTACACCTTC	CASSSDRGSNYGYTF
TRBD1	13	-	TRBJ1-6	TRBV29-1	TGCAGCGTTTCCAGGGACAGCGATTCACCCCTCCACTTT	CSVSRDSDSPLHF
TRBD2	15	-	TRBJ2-1	TRBV10-2	TGCGCCAGCAGTGACGCGGGAGTATCTACGGATGAGCAGTTCTTC	CASSDAGVSTDEQFF
-	14	-	TRBJ1-6	TRBV12-5	TGTGCTAGTGGTTTGTCAGGATATAATTCACCCCTCCACTTT	CASGLSGYNSPLHF
TRBD2	16	-	TRBJ2-1	TRBV28	TGTGCCAGCAGTCCCTGGACTAGCGGGAGGTACAATGAGCAGTTCTTC	CASSPWTSGRYNEQFF
-	13	-	TRBJ2-3	TRBV13	TGTGCCAGCAGCTTAGGGCGGCGAGATACGCAGTATTTT	CASSLGRRDTQYF
TRBD1	13	once	TRBJ1-6	TRBV24-1	TGTGCCACCCGAGGACAGGGGGATTCACCCCTCCACTTT	CATRGQGDSPLHF
-	16	few	TRBJ1-5	TRBV19	TGTGCCAGTAGTATAGTTACCCCCAGGAGCAATCAGCCCCAGCATTTT	CASSIVTPRSNQPQHF
-	14	-	TRBJ2-7	TRBV10-3	TGTGCCATCAGTGAAAATAGAGGGACTTCCGAGCAGTACTTC	CAISENRGTSEQYF
-	14	-	TRBJ1-6	TRBV18	TGTGCCAGCTCACCGGCTGCCTCAGGTTCACCCCTCCACTTT	CASSPAASGSPLHF
TRBD2	15	once	TRBJ2-7	TRBV4-3	TGCGCCAGCAGCCCGGGACTAGCGGTCTCCTACGAGCAGTACTTC	CASSPGLAVSYEQYF
-	15	-	TRBJ2-6	TRBV14	TGTGCCAGCAGCCAAGTGAGGGTTGGGGCCAACGTCCTGACTTTC	CASSQVRVGANVLTF
-	15	-	TRBJ1-3	TRBV28	TGTGCCAGCAGTACAACCCAGGGGATCGGAAACACCATATATTTT	CASSTTQGIGNTIYF
TRBD1	17	-	TRBJ2-2	TRBV3-1/TRBV3-2	TGTGCCAGCAGCCAAGTAATAGGGGGCTATAACACCGGGGAGCTGTTTTTT	CASSQVIGGYNTGELFF
TRBD1	17	-	TRBJ2-1	TRBV6-2/TRBV6-3	TGTGCCAGCAGCCTCAACAGGGGCTTTGCCTCTGCTGCGGGGCAGTTCTTC	CASSLNRGFASAAGQFF
-	14	few	TRBJ1-5	TRBV19	TGTGCCAGTAGTACGGTTATTAGCAATCAGCCCCAGCATTTT	CASSTVISNQPQHF
TRBD1	16	-	TRBJ1-1	TRBV5-8	TGTGCCAGCAGCTTGGACAGGGGGAGCATGAACACTGAAGCTTTCTTT	CASSLDRGSMNTEAFF
TRBD2	15	-	TRBJ2-3	TRBV19	TGTGCCAGTAGTCCCCTAGCGGGAGAGGGAGATACGCAGTATTTT	CASSPLAGEGDTQYF
TRBD2	16	once	TRBJ2-3	TRBV28	TGTGCCAGCACCCGTTGGGCGGGAGTAGGTACAGATACGCAGTATTTT	CASTRWAGVGTDTQYF
-	14	-	TRBJ2-7	TRBV3-1/TRBV3-2	TGTGCCAGCAGCCAAACCCCCAGGGTTTACGAGCAGTACTTC	CASSQTPRVYEQYF
-	15	few	TRBJ2-7	TRBV28	TGTGCCAGCAGTTTATGGGCGGCTCAATTCCCGGTGCAGTACTTC	CASSLWAAQFPVQYF
TRBD2	14	-	TRBJ2-7	TRBV29-1	TGCAGCGTCCGGGGAGGGACGGCTCCCTACGAGCAGTACTTC	CSVRGGTAPYEQYF
-	12	-	TRBJ2-5	TRBV7-6	TGTGCCAGCACCCCAGGGGGGGAGACCCAGTACTTC	CASTPGGETQYF
TRBD1	16	-	TRBJ2-2	TRBV6-6	TGTGCCAGCAGTTCCAGGGGGTACGCGAACACCGGGGAGCTGTTTTTT	CASSSRGYANTGELFF
TRBD2	15	few	TRBJ2-6	TRBV7-9	TGTGCCAGCAGCTTCGCGGGGGCTGGGGCCAACGTCCTGACTTTC	CASSFAGAGANVLTF
TRBD2	15	-	TRBJ2-1	TRBV2	TGTGCCAGCAGAGGGGGACTAGCTTCCTACAATGAGCAGTTCTTC	CASRGGLASYNEQFF
-	17	-	TRBJ2-5	TRBV3-1/TRBV3-2	TGTGCCAGCAGCCAAGGATCTCATTCGGTTTCACAAGAGACCCAGTACTTC	CASSQGSHSVSQETQYF
TRBD2	17	-	TRBJ2-5	TRBV7-8	TGTGCCAGCAGCTTAGGGGGACTAGCGGGAAGGGAAGAGACCCAGTACTTC	CASSLGGLAGREETQYF
TRBD1	16	-	TRBJ1-1	TRBV9	TGTGCCAGCAGCGTAACCCCCCTAGGACAGGGGGCGGGAGCTTTCTTT	CASSVTPLGQGAGAFF
-	13	-	TRBJ1-1	TRBV30	TGTGCCTGGAGTAACACCCGGAACACTGAAGCTTTCTTT	CAWSNTRNTEAFF
-	16	-	TRBJ2-5	TRBV21-1	TGTGCCAGCAGCAAAGGTCTATGCGGGACCCAAGAGACCCAGTACTTC	CASSKGLCGTQETQYF
-	13	-	TRBJ2-3	TRBV2	TGTGCCTGCCTGAATGAAGGGGCAGATACGCAGTATTTT	CACLNEGADTQYF
TRBD1	14	-	TRBJ2-5	TRBV18	TGTGCCAGCTCAACACAGGGGTACCAAGAGACCCAGTACTTC	CASSTQGYQETQYF
-	14	-	TRBJ1-5	TRBV4-3	TGCGCCAGCAGCCATGGAGGCAACAATCAGCCCCAGCATTTT	CASSHGGNNQPQHF
-	15	-	TRBJ1-1	TRBV2	TGTGCCGGGTTAGAACAGGGAATAATGAACACTGAAGCTTTCTTT	CAGLEQGIMNTEAFF
TRBD1	17	-	TRBJ2-2	TRBV9	TGTGCCAGCAGCACCCGGGACAGGGGGCAGCACACCGGGGAGCTGTTTTTT	CASSTRDRGQHTGELFF
TRBD1	16	-	TRBJ1-2	TRBV11-3	TGTGCCAGCAGCTTAGGCCCGGACAGGGGCCGGTATGGCTACACCTTC	CASSLGPDRGRYGYTF
-	18	-	TRBJ2-3	TRBV3-1/TRBV3-2	TGTGCCAGCAGCCAAGATCCCGGGGCGGGGATTAGCACAGATACGCAGTATTTT	CASSQDPGAGISTDTQYF
-	14	once	TRBJ2-5	TRBV28	TGTGCCAGCAGTTCCGCGGGTAGTTCGGAGACCCAGTACTTC	CASSSAGSSETQYF
-	13	-	TRBJ2-3	TRBV12-3/TRBV12-4	TGTGCCAGCAGTTTATTGGGCCCAGATACGCAGTATTTT	CASSLLGPDTQYF
TRBD2	17	-	TRBJ2-7	TRBV27	TGTGCCAGCCGAGGGACTAGCGGGAGGGCTCTGGGCTACGAGCAGTACTTC	CASRGTSGRALGYEQYF
TRBD1	15	once	TRBJ2-1	TRBV27	TGTGCCAGCAGTCCTCACGGGACAGAACACAATGAGCAGTTCTTC	CASSPHGTEHNEQFF
-	16	-	TRBJ1-5	TRBV5-8	TGTGCCAGCAGAGGAGCAGGGATAAGTCGCAATCAGCCCCAGCATTTT	CASRGAGISRNQPQHF